Presented here are 18 T cell receptor beta chains from one specimen sequenced in a study of CD4+ T cells in melanoma. Libraries were prepared by immunoSEQ multiplex PCR; TCRdb keeps only in-frame clonotypes and omits some of them. The repertoire holds fewer than 150,000 clones, around 90% seen once, with 1.5% to 1.9% in the top ten. These receptor sequences come from a human donor with melanoma.

The V gene is TRBV7-9, the J gene TRBJ2-3; possible D gene TRBD2, 6 bases. The CDR3 loop spans 16 amino acids. The germline CDR1 and CDR2 sequences are SEHNR and FQNEAQ (reference sequence). The V end was cut by 5 bases, the J end by 0 bases, with 15 bases between. The CDR3: CASSDSFGGSTDTQYF. The CDR3 bases are TGTGCCAGCAGCGACTCCTTTGGGGGGAGCACAGATACGCAGTATTTT.

The CDR3 DNA reads TGCGCCAGCAGCGAACGAGGGGCGACCGGGGAGCTGTTTTTT. Amino acids: CASSERGATGELFF. This rearrangement joins TRBV5-1 to TRBJ2-2; the D call may be TRBD1 or TRBD2 (5 bases each). CDR1 is SGHRS, CDR2 YFSETQ, per germline. The CDR3 consists of 14 residues. V was cut by 4 bases and J by 5 bases, with 12 bases left in between.

This clone was recorded only once. This rearrangement joins TRBV11-3 to TRBJ2-3; D is undetermined. The CDR3 runs to 12 residues. Trimming pared 4 bases from V and 1 base from J, leaving 3 bases between. Germline CDR1 and CDR2: SGHNT and YENEEA. The CDR3 nucleotides are TGTGCCAGCAGCTCCCGCACAGATACGCAGTATTTT. This gives the protein CASSSRTDTQYF.

The V call is TRBV18, the J call TRBJ2-5; D call uncertain. The V end was cut by 5 bases, the J end by 4 bases, with 8 bases between. Germline V gene sequence: CDR1 KGHSH, CDR2 LQKENI. The CDR3 contains 12 residues. The CDR3 loop reads CASSSASETQYF. Here the CDR3 DNA reads TGTGCCAGCTCATCAGCCTCAGAGACCCAGTACTTC.

The chain uses TRBV7-6 and TRBJ2-2, with a weak D call TRBD2 (5 bases). From germline, CDR1 is SGHVS and CDR2 FNYEAQ. Trimming took off 1 base at V and 8 bases at J, with 14 bases between the two ends. CDR3 length: 15 amino acids. CDR3 sequence reads: CASSLGGSRVGELFF. CDR3 nucleotides: TGTGCCAGCAGCTTAGGAGGGTCCCGCGTGGGGGAGCTGTTTTTT.

This chain uses TRBV7-9 with TRBJ2-5; 11 positions agree with TRBD1. After removal of 11 bases from V and 1 base from J, the junction contained 6 bases not matched to a gene. Looked up from germline, CDR1 is SEHNR and CDR2 is FQNEAQ (reference sequence). The CDR3 contains 14 residues. The CDR3 nucleotides are TGTGCCCTCCGGGACAGGGGGTCCCAAGAGACCCAGTACTTC. It codes for CALRDRGSQETQYF.

The CDR3: CASSSTRTKNIQYF. The DNA of the CDR3 is TGTGCCAGCAGTTCCACGCGGACCAAAAACATTCAGTACTTC. The chain is built from TRBV2 and TRBJ2-4; the D is unclear. This CDR3 spans 14 amino acids. Trimming removed 5 bases at V and 2 bases at J, with 10 bases between. Germline V gives CDR1 SNHLY, CDR2 FYNNEI.

The J gene is TRBJ1-1, the V gene TRBV9; D may be TRBD1 (5 bases). V was trimmed by 2 bases and J by 6 bases, leaving 11 bases between them. The CDR3 is made up of 13 amino acids. Germline V gene lookup returns CDR1 SGDLS and CDR2 YYNGEE. CDR3 nucleotide sequence: TGTGCCAGCAGCGTCGTGGGGGTCTCTGAAGCTTTCTTT. Protein product: CASSVVGVSEAFF.

The CDR3 DNA follows: TGTGCCTGGAGTACTAGTAACTACAATGAGCAGTTCTTC. Translating it yields CAWSTSNYNEQFF. The chain uses TRBV30 and TRBJ2-1; maybe TRBD2 (5 bases). Trimming cost V 2 bases and J 3 bases, with 8 bases left between them. The CDR3 extends over 13 amino acids. Germline CDR1 GTSNPN, CDR2 SVGIG (reference sequence).

The chain carries TRBV19 and TRBJ2-3, with 7 bases fitting TRBD1. Trimming removed 3 bases from V and 4 bases from J; junction bases left unmatched: 7. The V gene's germline CDR1 is LNHDA and CDR2 SQIVND (reference sequence). The CDR3 covers 15 residues. The CDR3 loop reads CASSISFDRADTQYF. CDR3 coding DNA: TGTGCCAGTAGTATCTCTTTTGACAGGGCAGATACGCAGTATTTT.

The chain carries TRBV6-5 and TRBJ2-3, with 11 nucleotides matching TRBD2. The V segment lost 4 bases and the J segment 4 bases; nucleotides outside the gene matches: 1. The CDR3 is made up of 14 amino acids. Per germline, CDR1 MNHEY and CDR2 SVGAGI. This CDR3 is CASSLGLAADTQYF. The CDR3 nucleotides read TGTGCCAGCAGTTTGGGACTAGCGGCAGATACGCAGTATTTT.

The V gene is TRBV5-6, the J gene TRBJ2-3; D is ambiguous. The ends were cut back, 5 bases at V and 8 bases at J, with 12 bases in the middle. Germline V lookup: CDR1 SGHDT, CDR2 YYEEEE. This CDR3 is built from 12 residues. CDR3 nucleotide sequence: TGTGCCAGCAGTTTACTCGACGGTACGCAGTATTTT. Translation: CASSLLDGTQYF.

This clone showed up just once. In nucleotides, the CDR3 is TGTGCCAGCAGCTTGAGCCGCGGGACAGGGCTGTTTTTT. This codes for CASSLSRGTGLFF. The gene calls are TRBV5-8 and TRBJ1-4, with TRBD1 matching 9 bases. Germline V CDR1 and CDR2: SGHTS, YDEGEE. V shed 1 base and J 14 bases; nucleotides not matched to a gene: 6. There are 13 residues in the CDR3. Filled out from reference TRBV5-8 and TRBJ1-4, the complete variable domain reads EAGVTQSPTHLIKTRGQQATLRCSPISGHTSVYWYQQALGLGLQFLLWYDEGEERNRGNFPPRFSGRQFPNYSSELNVNALELEDSALYLCASSLSRGTGLFFGSGTQLSVL.

The chain has TRBV6-1 and TRBJ2-5; D possibly matches TRBD1 or TRBD2 (5 bases each). The CDR3 contains 15 residues. Per germline, CDR1 MNHNS and CDR2 SASEGT. Trimming shortened V by 7 bases and J by 5 bases, and 20 bases separated the two germline ends. CDR3: CASIRGLGLSETQYF. The DNA for the CDR3 is TGTGCCAGCATTCGGGGCCTGGGGCTTTCGGAGACCCAGTACTTC.

This clone was found once. This chain uses TRBV2 with TRBJ2-2; 14 bases align to TRBD2. V trimming: 7 bases; J trimming: 7 bases; junction bases outside the gene matches: 5. CDR1 and CDR2 from the germline V gene are SNHLY and FYNNEI. The CDR3 has 15 residues. Written as DNA, the CDR3 is TGTGCCAGCACCGGACTAGCGGGGGGTTTCGGGGAGCTGTTTTTT. Its protein is CASTGLAGGFGELFF.

J is TRBJ1-5 and V is TRBV19; perhaps TRBD1 as D (6 bases). With 9 bases removed from V and 4 bases from J, the gap between germline ends came to 19 bases. The germline V gene encodes CDR1 LNHDA and CDR2 SQIVND (reference sequence). The CDR3 is 15 amino acids. CDR3 amino acids: CASRELGGVNQPQHF. CDR3 nucleotide sequence: TGTGCCAGCCGAGAACTGGGGGGCGTTAATCAGCCCCAGCATTTT.

The chain employs TRBV11-1 and TRBJ1-4, with D perhaps matching TRBD1 (5 bases). Germline CDR1 reads SGHAT; CDR2 reads FQDESV (reference sequence). This CDR3 is 14 amino acids long. V shed 6 bases and J shed 8 bases, with 16 bases lying between them. The CDR3 is CASRMTGAREKLFF. The DNA for the CDR3 is TGTGCCAGCAGAATGACCGGGGCCCGAGAAAAACTGTTTTTT.

In this sample, this clone turned up a few times. The chain combines TRBV4-1 with TRBJ1-1, with D possibly TRBD1 on 5 matching bases. The CDR3 loop spans 15 amino acids. Germline V gene lookup returns CDR1 MGHRA and CDR2 YSYEKL. The V end lost 0 bases, the J end lost 9 bases, and 17 bases lay between the germline ends. CDR3 nucleotide sequence: TGCGCCAGCAGCCAAGATCTGGGCAGGGAAGTACAAGCTTTCTTT. It codes for CASSQDLGREVQAFF.